These 10 T cell receptor beta chains came from one sample sequenced in a study of identical twins. One entry per CDR3 protein results from TCRdb running MiXCR on the 5' RACE reads. In the table there are a few hundred thousand distinct CDR3 sequences, about 10% of which are singletons. Source material: memory T cells sorted from blood. These receptors all come from a man in his fifties in good health.

V is TRBV5-1 and J is TRBJ2-3; 13 bases fit TRBD2. V trimming: 0 bases; J trimming: 2 bases; junction bases outside the gene matches: 3. The CDR3 extends over 17 amino acids. Germline V gives CDR1 SGHRS, CDR2 YFSETQ. The CDR3 DNA reads TGCGCCAGCAGCTTGGGGACTAGCGGGAGCAACACAGATACGCAGTATTTT. It specifies CASSLGTSGSNTDTQYF.

This clonotype was counted ten times or more. This sequence joins TRBV7-8 and TRBJ2-1, with 10 bases matching TRBD2. Germline lookup yields CDR1 SGHVS and CDR2 FQNEAQ. The CDR3 spans 16 residues. The V gene end was trimmed by 3 bases and the J gene end by 6 bases; junction bases not matched to a gene: 8. The DNA for the CDR3 is TGTGCCAGCAGCTTTGCAGAGCGGGGGGGCCTCAATGAGCAGTTCTTC. Translation: CASSFAERGGLNEQFF.

There are many counts of this clonotype. The rearrangement joins TRBV7-2 to TRBJ2-5; D remains ambiguous. Germline assignment: CDR1 SGHTA and CDR2 FQGNSA. V was shortened by 4 bases and J by 2 bases, with 8 bases between the two germline ends. The CDR3 totals 13 residues. CDR3 loop: CASSSPQQETQYF. CDR3 in DNA: TGTGCCAGCAGCTCACCCCAACAAGAGACCCAGTACTTC.

This clonotype was seen more than once but under ten times. The chain couples TRBV30 to TRBJ1-1; D unclear. In germline, CDR1 is GTSNPN, CDR2 SVGIG (reference sequence). This CDR3 has 15 residues. V was clipped by 3 bases and J by 1 base, with 15 bases between them. CDR3 in DNA: TGTGCCTGGAGGACTAAGGTGTCAGGGAACACTGAAGCTTTCTTT. It is translated as CAWRTKVSGNTEAFF.

This chain links TRBV29-1 with TRBJ1-2, with D hard to call. This CDR3 is built from 13 residues. V was pared by 6 bases and J by 7 bases, with 18 bases between. In germline, CDR1 is SQVTM, CDR2 ANQGSEA. The CDR3 bases are TGCAGCGTGACTGGCACCGCGAGGAGTGGCTACACCTTC. Translation: CSVTGTARSGYTF. Full variable domain (outside the CDR3, taken from reference TRBV29-1 and TRBJ1-2): SAVISQKPSRDICQRGTSLTIQCQVDSQVTMMFWYRQQPGQSLTLIATANQGSEATYESGFVIDKFPISRPNLTFSTLTVSNMSPEDSSIYLCSVTGTARSGYTFGSGTRLTVV.

The V call is TRBV11-2, the J call TRBJ2-1; 11 nucleotides agree with TRBD2. CDR3 length: 16 amino acids. Germline CDR1 is SGHAT and CDR2 is FQNNGV. V was clipped by 5 bases and J by 4 bases; unmatched bases: 7. The CDR3 is CASSVSLAGGYNEQFF. The CDR3 coding sequence is TGTGCCAGCAGCGTCTCCCTAGCGGGGGGATACAATGAGCAGTTCTTC.

The CDR3 DNA follows: TGTGCCAGTAGTACAAATGTGCGAAATTCACCCCTCCACTTT. This codes for CASSTNVRNSPLHF. This chain connects TRBV19 to TRBJ1-6; D gene unclear. The CDR3 contains 14 residues. Germline lookup yields CDR1 LNHDA and CDR2 SQIVND (reference sequence). Trimming shortened V by 4 bases and J by 7 bases, and 11 bases separated the two germline ends.

Regarding this clonotype: A much larger clone sits a single nucleotide away, making a read error possible. The chain joins TRBV28 to TRBJ1-1; tentative D call: TRBD1 (6 bases). The CDR3 extends over 15 amino acids. Trimming removed 5 bases from V and 6 bases from J, with 19 bases in between. Per germline, CDR1 MDHEN and CDR2 SYDVKM. The CDR3 sequence: CASSLFGQQNPEAFF. The CDR3 DNA sequence: TGTGCCAGCAGTCTATTCGGACAGCAAAACCCTGAAGCTTTCTTT. Looking up the rest from reference TRBV28 and TRBJ1-1 gives the full variable domain: DVKVTQSSRYLVKRTGEKVFLECVQDMDHENMFWYRQDPGLGLRLIYFSYDVKMKEKGDIPEGYSVSREKKERFSLILESASTNQTSMYLCASSLFGQQNPEAFFGQGTRLTVV.

This clonotype was picked up a small number of times. The chain employs TRBV3-1 and TRBJ2-3; 8 nucleotides match TRBD2. The CDR3 length is 16 residues. CDR1 and CDR2 (germline): LGHDT, YNNKEL (reference sequence). J was trimmed by 3 bases and V by 2 bases; bases with no gene match: 7. This CDR3 is CASSQKRGRWTDTQYF. CDR3 in DNA: TGTGCCAGCAGCCAAAAGCGGGGGCGGTGGACAGATACGCAGTATTTT.

This clonotype was picked up a small number of times. The rearrangement links TRBV19 to TRBJ2-7; 8 nucleotides line up with TRBD1. With V trimmed by 6 bases and J by 2 bases, 6 bases remained unmatched. The length of the CDR3 is 14 residues. Germline V CDR1 and CDR2: LNHDA, SQIVND (reference sequence). The CDR3 region has the DNA TGTGCCAGTAGGGCGACAGGGGAGGCCTACGAGCAGTACTTC. It specifies CASRATGEAYEQYF. Full variable domain (remainder filled in from reference TRBV19 and TRBJ2-7): DGGITQSPKYLFRKEGQNVTLSCEQNLNHDAMYWYRQDPGQGLRLIYYSQIVNDFQKGDIAEGYSVSREKKESFPLTVTSAQKNPTAFYLCASRATGEAYEQYFGPGTRLTVT.